The table lists the clone carrying this T cell receptor beta chain with many counts. Its antigen is unidentified. The sample's time point: newly diagnosed GD, antithyroid drugs for less than 3 months. The TCR library was made from RNA extracted from PBMCs. Diagnosing Graves' disease relied on the American Thyroid Association guidelines. Germline lookup yields CDR1 LGHDT and CDR2 YNNKEL (reference sequence). This CDR3 region has 16 residues. The trim removed 8 bases at V and 2 bases at J, leaving 14 bases unmatched. This sample was included in a study of regulatory T cells in long-lasting Graves disease. Study in general: For under 3 months, newly diagnosed Graves' patients had been taking antithyroid drugs.

Arm-PCR of CDR3 regions and iRepertoire HTBI primers were used to build TCR beta libraries. MiXCR, applied by TCRdb to the multiplex PCR reads, yields one record per CDR3 protein. Of around 250,000 distinct CDR3 sequences detected, 20% appear once; the ten largest clones hold more than 11%. Whole-study findings and limits: Fewer public clonotypes were shared by new patients (about 940) than by persistent patients (around 2,900).

The sequencing used peripheral blood mononuclear cells (PBMCs), collected at new diagnosis, from a patient treated with antithyroid drugs. The rearrangement joins TRBV3-1 to TRBJ2-5; 7 positions match TRBD2. The clonotype was recovered from a female donor with Graves disease. CDR3 sequence: CASALSWGGGQETQYF. DNA for the CDR3: TGTGCCAGCGCGCTCTCATGGGGCGGGGGACAAGAGACCCAGTACTTC.